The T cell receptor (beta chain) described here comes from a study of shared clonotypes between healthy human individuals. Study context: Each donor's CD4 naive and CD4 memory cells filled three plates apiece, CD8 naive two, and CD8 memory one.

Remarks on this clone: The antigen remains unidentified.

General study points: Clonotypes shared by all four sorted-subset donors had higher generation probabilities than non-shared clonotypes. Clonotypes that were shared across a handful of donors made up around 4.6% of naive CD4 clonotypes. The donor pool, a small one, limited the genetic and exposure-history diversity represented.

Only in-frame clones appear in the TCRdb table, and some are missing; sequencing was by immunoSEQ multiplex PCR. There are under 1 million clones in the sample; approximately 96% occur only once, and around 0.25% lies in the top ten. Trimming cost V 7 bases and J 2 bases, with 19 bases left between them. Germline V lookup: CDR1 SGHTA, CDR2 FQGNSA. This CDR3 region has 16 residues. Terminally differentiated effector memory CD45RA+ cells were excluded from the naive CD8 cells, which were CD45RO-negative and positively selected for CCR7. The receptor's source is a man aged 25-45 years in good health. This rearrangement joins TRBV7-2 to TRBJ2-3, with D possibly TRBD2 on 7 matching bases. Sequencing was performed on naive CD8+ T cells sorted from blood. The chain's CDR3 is CASTNRGEGPTDTQYF. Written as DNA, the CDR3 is TGTGCCAGCACAAATAGGGGGGAGGGCCCCACAGATACGCAGTATTTT.